One sample yielded the 17 T cell receptor beta chains listed below, sequenced in a study of T cells expressing NK-cell markers (dated by TCRdb to 2018 to 2021). To prepare the library, 5' RACE was applied. Sequencing was performed on an Illumina HiSeq 2000. TCRdb reprocessed the raw reads; every CDR3 protein sequence is a single record, and DNA is not supplied. The sample's table covers some 110,000 distinct CDR3 sequences. The ten biggest clones cover around 18% of the sample. The sequencing sample was made of blood T cells: a sorted CD56 or NKG2C T cell subset, CD4+ or CD8+ T cells, or bulk PBMC T cells (not recorded which). The receptors stem from a woman aged 18-70 years in good health.

The V and J genes are TRBV5-1 and TRBJ2-1. The CDR3 is 17 residues long. Looked up from germline, CDR1 is SGHRS and CDR2 is YFSETQ. Here the CDR3 reads CASSLAWKDSSYNEQFF.

This sequence joins TRBV6-2 or TRBV6-3 and TRBJ2-7; TCRdb's D call of TRBD1 is untestable without DNA. This CDR3 has 15 amino acids. The germline V gene encodes CDR1 MNHEY and CDR2 SVGEGT. CDR3 region: CASSLTGTGTDEQYF.

The chain recombines TRBV6-1 with TRBJ2-5; TCRdb's D call of TRBD2 is untestable without DNA. CDR1 MNHNS and CDR2 SASEGT come from the germline V gene. The length of the CDR3 is 14 residues. This chain's CDR3 is CASSRLTREETQYF.

This chain uses TRBV2 with TRBJ1-2; checking the TCRdb D call of TRBD1 is not possible without DNA. The CDR3 is 14 residues long. Germline V lookup: CDR1 SNHLY, CDR2 FYNNEI. The chain's CDR3 is CATPGETTNYGYTF.

The chain's CDR3 is CASSFQGGSSSYNEQFF. The chain couples TRBV7-8 to TRBJ2-1; TCRdb's D call of TRBD1 is untestable without DNA. The CDR3 contains 17 residues. The germline V gene encodes CDR1 SGHVS and CDR2 FQNEAQ.

The chain joins TRBV9 to TRBJ2-7; the D call of TRBD2 rests on TCRdb alone, since no DNA is present to check it. This CDR3 has 12 residues. Germline CDR1 reads SGDLS; CDR2 reads YYNGEE. The CDR3 here is CASSSTSWEQYF. Filled out from reference TRBV9 and TRBJ2-7, the complete variable domain reads DSGVTQTPKHLITATGQRVTLRCSPRSGDLSVYWYQQSLDQGLQFLIQYYNGEERAKGNILERFSAQQFPDLHSELNLSSLELGDSALYFCASSSTSWEQYFGPGTRLTVT.

This sequence joins TRBV11-2 and TRBJ2-3. The CDR3 runs to 16 residues. The germline gives CDR1 SGHAT, CDR2 FQNNGV. The CDR3 reads CASSLWTSGGTDTQYF.

The chain recombines TRBV14 with TRBJ2-7; absent DNA, TCRdb's TRBD2 call cannot be checked. The CDR3 has 14 residues. CDR1 SGHDN and CDR2 FVKESK come from the germline V gene. The CDR3 loop is CASSLSGSLYEQYF.

This rearrangement joins TRBV6-5 to TRBJ1-1. The CDR3 sequence is 12 residues long. The germline V gene encodes CDR1 MNHEY and CDR2 SVGAGI. CDR3 in amino acids: CAKGRLNTEAFF.

V is TRBV27 and J is TRBJ1-1; there is no DNA to check the TCRdb D call of TRBD1. The germline V gene encodes CDR1 MNHEY and CDR2 SMNVEV (reference sequence). The CDR3 loop spans 14 amino acids. The CDR3 protein is CASSSLQGWAEAFF.

This rearrangement joins TRBV12-3 or TRBV12-4 to TRBJ2-7. The CDR3 sequence is 12 residues long. The CDR3: CASSPWAYEQYF.

V gene TRBV6-1 combines with J gene TRBJ2-1. Per germline, CDR1 MNHNS and CDR2 SASEGT. The CDR3 has 13 amino acids. This chain's CDR3 is CASSITTSNEQFF.

The chain carries TRBV29-1 and TRBJ2-2. This CDR3 has 14 amino acids. Germline V gene lookup returns CDR1 SQVTM and CDR2 ANQGSEA. Here the CDR3 reads CSVEADATPGELFF.

The rearrangement uses TRBV6-5 and TRBJ2-3; TCRdb returns TRBD1, unconfirmable since there is no DNA. Looked up from germline, CDR1 is MNHEY and CDR2 is SVGAGI. The CDR3 contains 16 residues. CDR3 loop: CASRLGVGAVGDTQYF.

This chain uses TRBV7-9 with TRBJ2-5; TCRdb selects TRBD1, and the lack of DNA leaves this call unchecked. The length of the CDR3 is 16 residues. The germline V gene encodes CDR1 SEHNR and CDR2 FQNEAQ (reference sequence). CDR3 protein: CASSGRVGTDQETQYF.

This CDR3 is CASSMTAGTGYSNQPQHF. The V gene is TRBV19, the J gene TRBJ1-5; checking the TCRdb D call of TRBD1 is not possible without DNA. The CDR3 totals 18 residues. Germline CDR1 and CDR2: LNHDA and SQIVND (reference sequence).

The rearrangement uses TRBV6-2 or TRBV6-3 and TRBJ1-2. CDR1 is MNHEY and CDR2 is SVGEGT in the germline V gene. The CDR3 spans 13 residues. CDR3 in amino acids: CASSYLGNYGYTF.